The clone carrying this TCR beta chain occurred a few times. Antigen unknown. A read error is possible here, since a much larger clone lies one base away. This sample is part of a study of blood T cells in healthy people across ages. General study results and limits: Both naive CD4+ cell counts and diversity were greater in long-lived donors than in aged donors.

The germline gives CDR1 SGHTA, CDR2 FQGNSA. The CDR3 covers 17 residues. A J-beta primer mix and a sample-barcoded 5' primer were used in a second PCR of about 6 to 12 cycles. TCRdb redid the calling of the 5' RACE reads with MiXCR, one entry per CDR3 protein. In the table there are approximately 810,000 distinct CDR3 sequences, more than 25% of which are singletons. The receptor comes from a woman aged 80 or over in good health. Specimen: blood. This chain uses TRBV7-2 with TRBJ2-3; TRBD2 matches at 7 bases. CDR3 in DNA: TGTGCCAGCAGCAGCCGCGGAGGGCGGGGGAGCACAGGTACGCAGTATTTT. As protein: CASSSRGGRGSTGTQYF.